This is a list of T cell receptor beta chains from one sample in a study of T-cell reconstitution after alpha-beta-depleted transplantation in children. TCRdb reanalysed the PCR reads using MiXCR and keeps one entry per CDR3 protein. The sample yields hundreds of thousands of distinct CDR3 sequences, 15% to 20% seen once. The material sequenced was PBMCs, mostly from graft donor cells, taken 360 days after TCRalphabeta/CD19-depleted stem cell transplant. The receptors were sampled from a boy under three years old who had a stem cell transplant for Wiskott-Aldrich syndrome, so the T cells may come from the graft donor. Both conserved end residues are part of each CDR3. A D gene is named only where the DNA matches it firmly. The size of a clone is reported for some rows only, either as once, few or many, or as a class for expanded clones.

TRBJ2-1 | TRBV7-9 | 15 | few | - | CASSSTSRGYNEQFF | TGTGCCAGCAGCTCAACTAGCCGCGGCTACAATGAGCAGTTCTTC
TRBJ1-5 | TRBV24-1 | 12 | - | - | CATSDWGEPQHF | TGTGCCACCAGTGATTGGGGGGAGCCCCAGCATTTT
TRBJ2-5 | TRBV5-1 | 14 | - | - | CASSGDGAQETQYF | TGCGCCAGCAGCGGGGACGGTGCCCAAGAGACCCAGTACTTC
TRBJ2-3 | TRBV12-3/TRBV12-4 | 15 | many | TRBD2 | CASSWAGGSTDTQYF | TGTGCCAGCAGTTGGGCGGGGGGTTCCACAGATACGCAGTATTTT
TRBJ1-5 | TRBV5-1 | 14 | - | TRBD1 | CASSPGTEYQPQHF | TGCGCCAGCAGCCCCGGGACAGAGTATCAGCCCCAGCATTTT
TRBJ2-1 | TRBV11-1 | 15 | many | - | CASSLGGKGYNEQFF | TGTGCCAGCAGCTTAGGAGGGAAGGGCTACAATGAGCAGTTCTTC
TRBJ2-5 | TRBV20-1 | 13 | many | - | CSASSTRQETQYF | TGCAGTGCTAGTTCGACACGGCAAGAGACCCAGTACTTC
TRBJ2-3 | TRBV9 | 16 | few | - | CASSVGRGLSTDTQYF | TGTGCCAGCAGCGTAGGCCGAGGTCTTAGCACAGATACGCAGTATTTT
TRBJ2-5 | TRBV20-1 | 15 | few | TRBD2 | CSATIGLAAEETQYF | TGCAGTGCTACGATCGGACTAGCGGCGGAAGAGACCCAGTACTTC
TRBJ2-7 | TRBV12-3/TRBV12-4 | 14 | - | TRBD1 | CASKRQGGSYEQYF | TGTGCCAGCAAGAGACAGGGGGGTTCCTACGAGCAGTACTTC
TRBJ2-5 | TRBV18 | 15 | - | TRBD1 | CASSSTGQGQETQYF | TGTGCCAGCTCATCAACAGGACAGGGGCAAGAGACCCAGTACTTC
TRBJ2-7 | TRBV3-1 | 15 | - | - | CASSQEPATVYEQYF | TGTGCCAGCAGCCAAGAGCCGGCGACAGTGTACGAGCAGTACTTC
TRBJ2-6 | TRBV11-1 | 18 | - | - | CASTLRNSPYSGANVLTF | TGTGCCAGCACCTTAAGGAACAGTCCATACTCTGGGGCCAACGTCCTGACTTTC
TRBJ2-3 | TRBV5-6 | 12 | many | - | CASSVSGNTQYF | TGTGCCAGCAGCGTGTCGGGAAATACGCAGTATTTT
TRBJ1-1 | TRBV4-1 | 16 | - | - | CASSQESRGGFTEAFF | TGCGCCAGCAGCCAAGAATCAAGGGGTGGGTTCACTGAAGCTTTCTTT
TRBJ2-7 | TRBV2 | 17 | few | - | CASSEDGAGWTFYEQYF | TGTGCCAGCAGTGAGGACGGAGCCGGGTGGACTTTCTACGAGCAGTACTTC
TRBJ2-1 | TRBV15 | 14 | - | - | CATSYGLVNNEQFF | TGTGCCACCAGCTACGGACTGGTTAACAATGAGCAGTTCTTC
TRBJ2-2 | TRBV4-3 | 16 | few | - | CASSQDWTANTGELFF | TGCGCCAGCAGCCAAGATTGGACAGCCAACACCGGGGAGCTGTTTTTT
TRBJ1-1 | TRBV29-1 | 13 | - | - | CSVETLMNTEAFF | TGCAGCGTTGAGACTTTGATGAACACTGAAGCTTTCTTT
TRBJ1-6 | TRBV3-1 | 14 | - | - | CASSRSRERSPLHF | TGTGCCAGCAGCCGGAGCAGGGAGCGTTCACCCCTCCACTTT
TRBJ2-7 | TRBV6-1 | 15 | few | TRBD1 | CASSPGTGGGNEQYF | TGTGCCAGCAGCCCCGGGACAGGGGGCGGAAATGAGCAGTACTTC
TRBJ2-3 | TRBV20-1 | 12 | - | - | CSARGFPDTQYF | TGCAGTGCTAGGGGTTTCCCAGATACGCAGTATTTT
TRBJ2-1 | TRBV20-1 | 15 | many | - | CSARDMDGGGGEQFF | TGCAGTGCTAGGGATATGGATGGAGGGGGAGGTGAGCAGTTCTTC